This T cell receptor beta chain comes out of a study of shared clonotypes between healthy human individuals. Study context: CD8 memory received one plate per donor, CD8 naive two, CD4 memory three and CD4 naive three.

CD45RO-negative, CCR7-positively selected cells formed the naive CD8 fraction, excluding terminally differentiated effector memory CD45RA+ cells. Donors, healthy HIV-negative adults, lacked recent acute infections or vaccinations. Measured with immunoSEQ multiplex PCR; TCRdb has only the in-frame clones, and not every one. The data hold around 1.9 million clones, with roughly 91% observed a single time. Germline-derived CDR1 and CDR2 are SGHTA and FQGTGA. CDR3 length: 15 residues. Trimming shortened V by 0 bases and J by 8 bases, and 13 bases separated the two germline ends. This TCR was recovered from a man between 18 and 29 years old in good health. Some clones in this sample may be carry-over from other donors' samples. V usage is TRBV7-3 and J usage is TRBJ2-2, with D unresolved. Sequencing was carried out using naive CD8+ T cells from PBMCs. DNA for the CDR3: TGTGCCAGCAGCTTAACCCCACCTCTCACTGGGGAGCTGTTTTTT. Protein sequence: CASSLTPPLTGELFF.